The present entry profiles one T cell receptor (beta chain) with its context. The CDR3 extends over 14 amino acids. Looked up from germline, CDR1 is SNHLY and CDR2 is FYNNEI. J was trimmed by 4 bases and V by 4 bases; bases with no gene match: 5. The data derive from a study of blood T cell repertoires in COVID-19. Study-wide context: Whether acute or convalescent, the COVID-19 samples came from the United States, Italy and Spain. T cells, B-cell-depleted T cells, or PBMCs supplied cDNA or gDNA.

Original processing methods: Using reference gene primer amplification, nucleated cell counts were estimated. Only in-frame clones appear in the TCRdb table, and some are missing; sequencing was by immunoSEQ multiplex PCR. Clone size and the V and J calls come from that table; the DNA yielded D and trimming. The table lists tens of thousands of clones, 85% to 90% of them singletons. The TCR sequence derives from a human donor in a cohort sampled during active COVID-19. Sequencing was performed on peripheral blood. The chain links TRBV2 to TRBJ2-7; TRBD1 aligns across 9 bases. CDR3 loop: CASSVRDREYEQYF. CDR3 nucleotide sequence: TGTGCCAGCAGTGTCCGGGACAGGGAATACGAGCAGTACTTC.